Below, 12 T cell receptor beta chains from the same sample are listed, as sequenced in a study of Ad26.COV2.S vaccination and SARS-CoV-2 variants. Repertoires were generated with immunoSEQ multiplex PCR, while TCRdb's copy carries only in-frame clones and drops some. The sample lists 430,000 or so clones, approximately 92% occurring once. Treatment of the sample: roughly 18 received Ad26.COV2.S at low or high dose, single or two shots; about five received placebo; per-sample allocation not given. Samples came from day 63 after the first vaccine or placebo injection. The sequencing here drew on peripheral blood, taken in a trial of Ad26.COV2.S vaccine versus placebo. All receptors come from a person between 18 and 65 years old who received the Ad26.COV2.S COVID-19 vaccine or a placebo.

The chain couples TRBV18 to TRBJ2-1; TRBD2 agrees at 8 bases. The germline V gene has CDR1 KGHSH and CDR2 LQKENI. With 2 bases clipped from V and 4 bases from J, the junction kept 7 bases outside the gene matches. The CDR3 sequence is 16 residues long. CDR3 sequence: CASSPSRAGGYNEQFF. In DNA, the CDR3 is TGTGCCAGCTCACCAAGTAGGGCGGGGGGATACAATGAGCAGTTCTTC.

This sequence joins TRBV3-1 (or the pseudogene TRBV3-2) and TRBJ2-5; 10 bases are a match to TRBD2. The CDR3 sequence is 14 residues long. Germline V gene sequence: CDR1 LGHDT, CDR2 YNNKEL (reference sequence). The V and J ends lost 1 base and 14 bases, in that order; junction bases with no gene match: 10. CDR3 bases: TGTGCCAGCAGCCAAGTGCCAGCGGGGGGGGGCCTTTACTTC. It encodes CASSQVPAGGGLYF.

The table lists this clone with a count of one. V and J are TRBV5-5 and TRBJ2-5; the match to TRBD2 covers 9 bases. With V trimmed by 4 bases and J by 1 base, 5 bases remained unmatched. This CDR3 is built from 15 residues. The V gene's germline CDR1 is SGHKS and CDR2 YYEKEE (reference sequence). The CDR3 sequence is CASSVILAGQETQYF. In nucleotides, the CDR3 is TGTGCCAGCAGCGTGATACTAGCGGGCCAAGAGACCCAGTACTTC.

The chain links TRBV7-2 to TRBJ2-5, with 12 nucleotides matching TRBD2. This CDR3 region has 14 residues. J gave up 11 bases and V 5 bases, and 9 bases lay outside the gene matches. Germline CDR1 is SGHTA and CDR2 is FQGNSA. The CDR3 region has the DNA TGTGCCAGCAGCCCCGGCCGACTAGCGGGGGCGCAGTACTTC. This encodes CASSPGRLAGAQYF.

J is TRBJ1-6 and V is TRBV5-1; the match to TRBD1 covers 8 bases. The J segment lost 0 bases and the V segment lost 3 bases, leaving 5 bases of the junction unmatched. The CDR3 runs to 17 residues. Per germline, CDR1 SGHRS and CDR2 YFSETQ. The CDR3 loop reads CASSSGQGGSYNSPLHF. DNA of the CDR3: TGCGCCAGCAGCTCAGGACAGGGAGGCTCCTATAATTCACCCCTCCACTTT.

The CDR3 sequence: CASSLLGTSGYEQFF. The DNA of the CDR3 is TGTGCCAGCAGCTTACTAGGGACTAGCGGGTATGAGCAGTTCTTC. The chain joins TRBV11-3 to TRBJ2-1; 12 nucleotides match TRBD2. The CDR3 sequence is 15 residues long. Unmatched junction bases numbered 4, after V lost 2 bases and J lost 8 bases. Germline V CDR1 and CDR2: SGHNT, YENEEA.

In this sample, this clone turned up once. The DNA of the CDR3 is TGTGCCAGCAGTGGGCCGGTAAACTATGGCTACACCTTC. This translates into CASSGPVNYGYTF. V usage is TRBV7-9 and J usage is TRBJ1-2; no reliable D call. The CDR3 extends over 13 amino acids. CDR1 is SEHNR, CDR2 FQNEAQ, per germline (reference sequence). Trimming pared 6 bases from V and 2 bases from J, leaving 10 bases between.

The chain links TRBV30 to TRBJ2-3; TRBD2 agrees at 10 bases. Germline CDR1 GTSNPN, CDR2 SVGIG (reference sequence). The ends lost 8 bases at V and 5 bases at J; junction bases unmatched: 7. The CDR3 runs 13 residues. In nucleotides, the CDR3 is TGTGCCGTAGAGCGGGAGGGCAGAGATACGCAGTATTTT. Translation: CAVEREGRDTQYF.

The V call is TRBV23-1, the J call TRBJ2-7; D is perhaps TRBD1 (5 bases). TRBV23-1 is placed among ORFs of uncertain function. The germline V and J ends were trimmed by 0 bases and 3 bases, with 18 bases remaining between them. The CDR3 runs 17 residues. The CDR3 coding sequence is TGCGCCAGCAGTCAATCGCAGCAGCAGGGCACCAACTACGAGCAGTACGTC. Amino acid sequence: CASSQSQQQGTNYEQYV.

The J gene is TRBJ1-1, the V gene TRBV27; D might be TRBD1 (6 bases). The germline CDR1 and CDR2 sequences are MNHEY and SMNVEV (reference sequence). The CDR3 extends over 14 amino acids. Trimming took 10 bases from V and 1 from J, leaving 16 bases between them. The CDR3 protein is CAKRRGQKNTEAFF. CDR3 nucleotides: TGTGCCAAACGAAGGGGACAAAAGAACACTGAAGCTTTCTTT.

The chain couples TRBV5-6 to TRBJ1-4; tentative D call: TRBD1 (5 bases). CDR1 and CDR2 (germline): SGHDT, YYEEEE. The CDR3 covers 14 residues. Trimming left V 4 bases short and J 5 bases short, with 12 bases between. The CDR3 nucleotides are TGTGCCAGCAGCCGCGGGACGGCGAATGAAAAACTGTTTTTT. Translating it yields CASSRGTANEKLFF.

The rearrangement links TRBV6-2 or TRBV6-3 to TRBJ2-2; 10 bases map to TRBD2. Germline CDR1 reads MNHEY; CDR2 reads SVGEGT. V gave up 5 bases and J gave up 4 bases; unmatched junction bases: 7. This CDR3 has 16 residues. The CDR3: CASSRFSGRATGELFF. The CDR3 DNA reads as TGTGCCAGCAGTCGATTCAGCGGGAGGGCCACCGGGGAGCTGTTTTTT.